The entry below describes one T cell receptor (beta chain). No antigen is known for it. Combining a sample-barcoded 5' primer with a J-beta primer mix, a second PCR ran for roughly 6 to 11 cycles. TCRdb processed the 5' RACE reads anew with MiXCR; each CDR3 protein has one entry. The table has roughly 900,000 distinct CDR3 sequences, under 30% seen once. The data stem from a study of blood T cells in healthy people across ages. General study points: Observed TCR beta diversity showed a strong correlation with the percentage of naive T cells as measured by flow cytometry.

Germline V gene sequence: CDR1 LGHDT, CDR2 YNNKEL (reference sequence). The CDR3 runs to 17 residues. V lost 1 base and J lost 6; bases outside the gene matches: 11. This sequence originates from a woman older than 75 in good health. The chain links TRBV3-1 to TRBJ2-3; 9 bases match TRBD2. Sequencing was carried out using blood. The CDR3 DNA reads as TGTGCCAGCAGCCAAGTCGGGCTAGCGGGGTCGCGTGATACGCAGTATTTT. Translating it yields CASSQVGLAGSRDTQYF.